This T cell receptor beta chain was captured by sequencing in a study of blood T cells in healthy people across ages. The CDR3 loop spans 13 amino acids. V was clipped by 5 bases and J by 0 bases, with 10 bases between them. CDR1 and CDR2 (germline): DFQATT, SNEGSKA (reference sequence). A second PCR of 7 to 11 cycles used a sample-barcoded 5' primer and a J-beta primer mix. Every cDNA was tagged by a template-switch adaptor with 12 random nucleotides. TCRdb called the 5' RACE reads again in MiXCR, with one record for every CDR3 protein. The table has about 1.1 million distinct CDR3 sequences, roughly two fifths seen once. Each donor had approximately 10 milliliters of peripheral blood drawn.

V usage is TRBV20-1 and J usage is TRBJ2-5; D is undetermined. The sample comprised blood. The source is a man between 18 and 29 years old in good health. The CDR3 DNA sequence: TGCAGTGCTGTTAACGCGGACCAAGAGACCCAGTACTTC. Its translation: CSAVNADQETQYF.